Listed below are T cell receptor beta chains from one sample, sequenced in a study of T cell repertoires in cytomegalovirus infection. TCRdb fed the reads into MiXCR, producing one record per CDR3 protein. The data contain hundreds of thousands of distinct CDR3 sequences, around 9.1% of them singletons. The sequenced material came from PBMCs. The origin of the receptors is a human donor in good health (CMV status not recorded). Some clones in this sample may be carry-over from other donors' samples. CDR3s include the opening cysteine and the closing phenylalanine or tryptophan. Each record gives: D gene, clone size, J gene, V gene, CDR3 DNA, CDR3 protein. The D gene is left open where the match is weak. Clone size is given for some rows only: seen once, a few or many times, or a class if the clone is expanded.

-	-	TRBJ2-7	TRBV7-9	TGTGCCAGCAGCTTAGTAGCTTCCAGGGAGTACGAGCAGTACTTC	CASSLVASREYEQYF
-	many	TRBJ2-1	TRBV28	TGTGCCAGCAGTTCCCCTGGGTTCAATGAGCAGTTCTTC	CASSSPGFNEQFF
-	many	TRBJ2-5	TRBV28	TGTGCCAGCAGTTTGCTTTCAGGCAACCAAGAGACCCAGTACTTC	CASSLLSGNQETQYF
-	many	TRBJ1-2	TRBV6-2/TRBV6-3	TGTGCCAGCAGTTACCGAACCGGGGACACAAATGGCTACACCTTC	CASSYRTGDTNGYTF
-	many	TRBJ1-2	TRBV20-1	TGCAGTGCTGGGGCCACGGGGGAGAACTATGGCTACACCTTC	CSAGATGENYGYTF
TRBD2	many	TRBJ2-1	TRBV19	TGTGCCAGTAGTCTTTTAGCGGGGTACTACAATGAGCAGTTCTTC	CASSLLAGYYNEQFF
TRBD2	many	TRBJ2-1	TRBV6-1	TGTGCCAGCAGTTCCCCGGGACTACCCTCCTACAATGAGCAGTTCTTC	CASSSPGLPSYNEQFF
TRBD2	-	TRBJ2-5	TRBV20-1	TGCAGTGCTAGAGCGGGGGGGCTGGGGACCCAGTACTTC	CSARAGGLGTQYF
-	few	TRBJ2-3	TRBV20-1	TGCAGTGCTCGGTTCGGATCTAGCACAGATACGCAGTATTTT	CSARFGSSTDTQYF
TRBD2	many	TRBJ2-1	TRBV7-9	TGTGCCAGCACTCTGACTAGCGGGGGGGGCAATGAGCAGTTCTTC	CASTLTSGGGNEQFF
-	-	TRBJ2-1	TRBV20-1	TGCAGTGCCAAGACACCTCTTATCAATGAGCAGTTCTTC	CSAKTPLINEQFF
-	many	TRBJ1-4	TRBV7-2	TGTGCCAGCAGCTCCCCTGCCGGGGTTAATGAAAAACTGTTTTTT	CASSSPAGVNEKLFF
-	-	TRBJ1-4	TRBV20-1	TGCAGTGGCCGACAGCCTTCGGATGAAAAACTGTTTTTT	CSGRQPSDEKLFF
-	many	TRBJ2-3	TRBV20-1	TGCAGTGCTAGTGTAGGGGGGCAGGTAGATACGCAGTATTTT	CSASVGGQVDTQYF
-	many	TRBJ2-6	TRBV7-2	TGTGCCAGCAGATACGGGGGATCTGGGGCCAACGTCCTGACTTTC	CASRYGGSGANVLTF
TRBD2	few	TRBJ2-1	TRBV5-1	TGCGCCAGCAGCTTGGGGACCTCGGGCGGGGGATACTCCTACAATGAGCAGTTCTTC	CASSLGTSGGGYSYNEQFF
-	-	TRBJ1-4	TRBV7-9	TGTGCCAGCAGTCCAGGAGGGGGGAATGAAAAACTGTTTTTT	CASSPGGGNEKLFF
TRBD2	many	TRBJ2-1	TRBV7-9	TGTGCCAGCAGCTTAAATAGCGGGGGAAGCAATGAGCAGTTCTTC	CASSLNSGGSNEQFF
-	few	TRBJ2-1	TRBV13	TGTGCCAGCAGCTTAGGCGGGGGGCCTGCGCTCTTC	CASSLGGGPALF
TRBD1	-	TRBJ2-2	TRBV7-3	TGTGCCAGCAGCAAGGGACAGGTGAACACCGGGGAGCTGTTTTTT	CASSKGQVNTGELFF
-	many	TRBJ2-3	TRBV10-3	TGTGCCTCCCTCGGGGCGGGGAGCACAGATACGCAGTATTTT	CASLGAGSTDTQYF
-	many	TRBJ1-1	TRBV6-2/TRBV6-3	TGTGCCAGCACCGGGGCCCTTTTCCCTGAAGCTTTCTTT	CASTGALFPEAFF
TRBD2	few	TRBJ2-5	TRBV19	TGTGCCAGCCGTAGGAGCGGGGGGGCGGGAGAGACCCAGTACTTC	CASRRSGGAGETQYF
TRBD2	many	TRBJ2-5	TRBV28	TGTGCCAGCAGTTTATTTCCTAGCGGGGGCAGGGGGACCCAGTACTTC	CASSLFPSGGRGTQYF
-	many	TRBJ2-5	TRBV28	TGTGCCAGCAGCACCACTCGACAGTTTCAAGAGACCCAGTACTTC	CASSTTRQFQETQYF
-	many	TRBJ2-5	TRBV7-9	TGTGCCAGCAGCCGCCCCCTCGGTGAGACCCAGTACTTC	CASSRPLGETQYF
-	many	TRBJ1-2	TRBV29-1	TGCAGCGTTGCGCGCTTGGGGGGCGGCTACACCTTC	CSVARLGGGYTF
-	many	TRBJ1-2	TRBV7-9	TGTGCCAGCAGCTTAGGGGGCTGGTATGGCTACACCTTC	CASSLGGWYGYTF
TRBD2	-	TRBJ2-2	TRBV29-1	TGCAGCGTTCCCTACGGGGCTAGCGGGGGGGTAACCGGGGAGCTGTTTTTT	CSVPYGASGGVTGELFF
TRBD1	-	TRBJ2-1	TRBV6-4	TGTGCCAGCAGCGTTACAGGGGTTCCCTACAATGAGCAGTTCTTC	CASSVTGVPYNEQFF
TRBD2	many	TRBJ2-3	TRBV7-6	TGTGCCAGCAGCTTAGCTAGCGGGGGGACCACAGATACGCAGTATTTT	CASSLASGGTTDTQYF